The sequence of this T cell receptor beta chain was determined in a study of T cell repertoires in cytomegalovirus infection. Study background: CMV infection and matching HLA type were both indicated by public TCR beta signatures. Findings and caveats of the study: Across the ex vivo response, the dominant clonotypes were HLA-C-restricted CMV-specific TCR beta clonotypes.

This clonotype was detected ten times or more. No antigen is known for it. Germline values: CDR1 SGHTA, CDR2 FQGNSA. The CDR3 sequence is 15 residues long. Germline trimming cut 2 bases from V and 6 bases from J; bases unmatched to any gene: 5. TCRdb reprocessed the reads via MiXCR and lists one record per CDR3 protein. The sample contains about 450,000 distinct CDR3 sequences, roughly 30% of which appear only once. The material sequenced was PBMCs. V usage is TRBV7-2 and J usage is TRBJ2-2; 8 bases are shared with TRBD1. This sequence originates from a human donor in good health (CMV status not recorded). Some clones in this sample may be carry-over from other donors' samples. This CDR3 is CASSLQGALAGELFF. CDR3 DNA sequence: TGTGCCAGCAGCTTACAGGGGGCGCTTGCCGGGGAGCTGTTTTTT.